The 23 T cell receptor beta chains in this list originate from one sample, sequenced in a study of T cell responses to AZD1222 COVID-19 vaccine. Clones were read by immunoSEQ multiplex PCR, and TCRdb kept only the in-frame ones, dropping some. The sample holds roughly 100,000 clones, about 91% seen once. The source material was peripheral blood, sampled 28 days after the second AZD1222 dose. Source of these receptors: an adult who received the AZD1222 COVID-19 vaccine.

The chain joins TRBV28 to TRBJ1-5; 7 nucleotides match TRBD1. This CDR3 has 14 residues. Germline CDR1 and CDR2: MDHEN and SYDVKM. Trimming took 8 bases from V and 4 from J; bases not matched to a gene: 8. CDR3 residues: CASRRGELNQPQHF. CDR3 nucleotide sequence: TGTGCCAGCCGCAGGGGGGAGTTGAATCAGCCCCAGCATTTT.

CDR3 protein: CAWVPGLAGTGYTF. CDR3 bases: TGTGCCTGGGTACCGGGACTTGCGGGGACTGGCTACACCTTC. The J gene is TRBJ1-2, the V gene TRBV30; tentatively, D is TRBD1 (5 bases). The CDR3 runs 14 residues. Germline-derived CDR1 and CDR2 are GTSNPN and SVGIG (reference sequence). The ends were cut back, 5 bases at V and 7 bases at J, with 20 bases in the middle.

V is TRBV7-2 and J is TRBJ2-3; unclear D gene. Germline loops: CDR1 SGHTA, CDR2 FQGNSA. This CDR3 has 15 residues. The V gene lost 4 bases and the J gene lost 2 bases, with 13 bases spanning the gap. CDR3 nucleotides: TGTGCCAGCAGCTCCAAAGTCCTTCCCACAGATACGCAGTATTTT. This sequence encodes CASSSKVLPTDTQYF.

The chain uses TRBV4-1 and TRBJ2-2; D uncertain. Germline values: CDR1 MGHRA, CDR2 YSYEKL. Trimming removed 6 bases from V and 6 bases from J, with 11 bases in between. The CDR3 runs to 13 residues. Written as DNA, the CDR3 is TGCGCCAGCAGGGTGCCAGCGTCCGGGGAGCTGTTTTTT. This translates into CASRVPASGELFF.

The chain combines TRBV7-2 with TRBJ2-3, with D possibly TRBD2 on 7 matching bases. Deletions cut 3 bases from V and 4 bases from J, with 11 bases between. Per germline, CDR1 SGHTA and CDR2 FQGNSA. This CDR3 region has 14 residues. The CDR3 DNA is TGTGCCAGCAGCTTGAGGGGGGGCCCAGATACGCAGTATTTT. This gives the protein CASSLRGGPDTQYF.

The chain links TRBV6-5 to TRBJ2-1; TRBD2 matches at 7 bases. V lost 6 bases and J lost 7; bases outside the gene matches: 6. Germline V lookup: CDR1 MNHEY, CDR2 SVGAGI. The length of the CDR3 is 13 residues. The CDR3 DNA is TGTGCCAGCAGCCCGAGAGCGGGAAATGAGCAGTTCTTC. Amino acid sequence: CASSPRAGNEQFF.

This chain uses TRBV6-1 with TRBJ1-6; D ambiguous. The CDR3 is made up of 16 amino acids. V lost 1 base and J 1 base, leaving 8 bases between the germline ends. Germline V gene data show CDR1 as MNHNS and CDR2 as SASEGT. CDR3: CASSEDTDSYNSPLHF. As DNA, the CDR3 is TGTGCCAGCAGTGAAGACACGGATTCCTATAATTCACCCCTCCACTTT.

The rearrangement joins TRBV30 to TRBJ2-7; a possible D gene is TRBD2 (7 bases). This CDR3 contains 15 residues. V gave up 3 bases and J gave up 2 bases, with 17 bases separating them. Per germline, CDR1 GTSNPN and CDR2 SVGIG (reference sequence). CDR3: CAWSPKGGETYEQYF. The CDR3 bases are TGTGCCTGGAGCCCAAAGGGGGGGGAGACCTACGAGCAGTACTTC.

This chain connects TRBV18 to TRBJ2-7; 10 bases map to TRBD2. This CDR3 contains 14 residues. J gave up 5 bases and V 5 bases, and 6 bases lay outside the gene matches. Germline CDR1 is KGHSH and CDR2 is LQKENI. The chain's CDR3 is CASSTLAGLDEQYF. The CDR3 coding sequence is TGTGCCAGCTCAACACTAGCGGGATTAGACGAGCAGTACTTC.

This chain links TRBV3-1 (or the pseudogene TRBV3-2) with TRBJ1-6; D possibly corresponds to TRBD1 (5 bases). CDR3 length: 14 amino acids. Germline CDR1 LGHDT, CDR2 YNNKEL (reference sequence). V lost 4 bases and J lost 8, with 12 bases in between. This CDR3 reads CASSPRTSDSPLHF. The CDR3 coding sequence is TGTGCCAGCAGCCCCAGGACAAGTGATTCACCCCTCCACTTT.

This clone has only one observation. The chain uses TRBV7-2 and TRBJ2-1, with 10 nucleotides matching TRBD2. V lost 4 bases and J lost 8; bases outside the gene matches: 8. The CDR3 is 15 residues long. Germline CDR1 SGHTA, CDR2 FQGNSA. In nucleotides, the CDR3 is TGTGCCAGCAGCTGGACTAGCGGTACTACCCATGAGCAGTTCTTC. It codes for CASSWTSGTTHEQFF.

The chain combines TRBV19 with TRBJ1-2, with D tentatively TRBD1 (6 bases). Germline V gene sequence: CDR1 LNHDA, CDR2 SQIVND (reference sequence). This CDR3 contains 14 residues. V was clipped by 6 bases and J by 3 bases, with 14 bases between them. The CDR3, as DNA: TGTGCCAGTAGAGATGGGGGCTTCCACTATGGCTACACCTTC. It specifies CASRDGGFHYGYTF.

The chain uses TRBV4-2 and TRBJ1-3, with unresolved D. V dropped 0 bases and J dropped 0 bases, with 6 bases sitting between them. CDR3 length: 15 amino acids. Looked up from germline, CDR1 is LGHNA and CDR2 is YNFKEQ. The CDR3 sequence is CASSQDQGSGNTIYF. The CDR3 DNA is TGTGCCAGCAGCCAAGATCAAGGCTCTGGAAACACCATATATTTT.

This rearrangement joins TRBV18 to TRBJ1-1; the D gene is possibly TRBD1 (5 bases). Germline V gene sequence: CDR1 KGHSH, CDR2 LQKENI. Trimming pared 1 base from V and 3 bases from J, leaving 6 bases between. This CDR3 has 13 residues. For the CDR3, the DNA is TGTGCCAGCTCACCACGAGGGGACACTGAAGCTTTCTTT. Its translation: CASSPRGDTEAFF. Combining the CDR3 with reference TRBV18 and TRBJ1-1 gives the whole variable domain NAGVMQNPRHLVRRRGQEARLRCSPMKGHSHVYWYRQLPEEGLKFMVYLQKENIIDESGMPKERFSAEFPKEGPSILRIQQVVRGDSAAYFCASSPRGDTEAFFGQGTRLTVV.

The rearrangement links TRBV11-2 to TRBJ1-6, with a tentative D call TRBD1 (6 bases). Germline V gene sequence: CDR1 SGHAT, CDR2 FQNNGV. V lost 2 bases and J 0 bases, leaving 14 bases between the germline ends. There are 18 residues in the CDR3. The CDR3 spells CASSLPLEGDSYNSPLHF. The CDR3 coding sequence is TGTGCCAGCAGCTTACCCCTTGAGGGGGACTCCTATAATTCACCCCTCCACTTT.

The V gene is TRBV7-2, the J gene TRBJ2-1; perhaps TRBD2 as D (6 bases). The V end lost 0 bases, the J end lost 10 bases, and 10 bases lay between the germline ends. The CDR3 sequence is 13 residues long. Germline values: CDR1 SGHTA, CDR2 FQGNSA. CDR3 in DNA: TGTGCCAGCAGCTTAGCGCTGCGGGACGAGCAGTTCTTC. Translated: CASSLALRDEQFF.

This clone occurred once. This sequence joins TRBV5-1 and TRBJ2-1; the D is unclear. Deletions cut 4 bases from V and 4 bases from J, with 12 bases between. The germline V gene encodes CDR1 SGHRS and CDR2 YFSETQ. The CDR3 totals 14 residues. The CDR3 nucleotides are TGCGCCAGCAGCACGGGTCGCCTATACAATGAGCAGTTCTTC. It codes for CASSTGRLYNEQFF.

The V and J genes are TRBV7-2 and TRBJ2-7, with TRBD1 matching over 8 bases. Unmatched junction bases numbered 11, after V lost 5 bases and J lost 2 bases. Germline V gene data show CDR1 as SGHTA and CDR2 as FQGNSA. The CDR3 contains 16 residues. In nucleotides, the CDR3 is TGTGCCAGCAGCACCGGAGACAGGGGAAGGGCCTACGAGCAGTACTTC. Its protein product is CASSTGDRGRAYEQYF.

The chain employs TRBV7-2 and TRBJ1-6, with TRBD1 matching 9 bases. In germline, CDR1 is SGHTA, CDR2 FQGNSA. The CDR3 covers 15 residues. The V segment lost 5 bases and the J segment 4 bases; nucleotides outside the gene matches: 3. The CDR3 reads CASSPGTGYNSPLHF. The DNA of the CDR3 is TGTGCCAGCAGCCCCGGGACAGGGTATAATTCACCCCTCCACTTT.

The chain uses TRBV3-1 (or the pseudogene TRBV3-2) and TRBJ2-1; perhaps D is TRBD1 or TRBD2 (5 bases each). The germline CDR1 and CDR2 sequences are LGHDT and YNNKEL (reference sequence). This CDR3 has 14 residues. The V gene lost 4 bases and the J gene lost 0 bases, with 7 bases spanning the gap. CDR3 sequence reads: CASSLRGSYNEQFF. In nucleotides, the CDR3 is TGTGCCAGCAGCCTGAGGGGCTCCTACAATGAGCAGTTCTTC.

The chain links TRBV30 to TRBJ1-2, with a possible D match to TRBD1 (5 bases). Per germline, CDR1 GTSNPN and CDR2 SVGIG (reference sequence). The CDR3 consists of 18 residues. V was shortened by 8 bases and J by 2 bases, with 30 bases between the two germline ends. CDR3 amino acids: CAGFGGTAIIAQNYGYTF. DNA for the CDR3: TGTGCCGGCTTCGGCGGGACCGCGATCATTGCCCAAAACTATGGCTACACCTTC.

The chain links TRBV24-1 to TRBJ2-4, with D possibly being TRBD1 (7 bases). Trimming cost V 0 bases and J 0 bases, with 17 bases left between them. The CDR3 contains 19 residues. Germline V gene lookup returns CDR1 KGHDR and CDR2 SFDVKD. The CDR3: CATSDLGGRQGLAKNIQYF. CDR3 sequence (DNA): TGTGCCACCAGTGATTTGGGGGGCCGACAGGGACTAGCCAAAAACATTCAGTACTTC.

CDR3 protein: CASSSGISNNEQFF. CDR3 sequence (DNA): TGTGCCAGCAGCTCAGGGATTAGCAACAATGAGCAGTTCTTC. V gene TRBV7-3 combines with J gene TRBJ2-1, with D possibly being TRBD1 (5 bases). Germline-derived CDR1 and CDR2 are SGHTA and FQGTGA. The CDR3 loop spans 14 amino acids. Trimming stripped 4 bases from V and 5 bases from J, with 12 bases between.